This entry lists 23 T cell receptor beta chains sequenced from one sample in a study of CD8+CD57+ T cells in acquired aplastic anemia. Patients who underwent sequencing had shown CD8+CD57+ cell expansion by flow cytometry. CDR3 and TCR beta VDJ profiling relied on genomic DNA as the template. A single record per CDR3 protein comes from TCRdb applying MiXCR to the reads. The sample has hundreds of thousands of distinct CDR3 sequences, roughly 34% seen once. Specimen: sorted CD4+, CD8+, or CD8+CD57+ T cells (not recorded which) from PBMCs. Every receptor here comes from a human donor with aplastic anemia.

Remarks on this clonotype: This may arise from a read error, as a much more abundant clone is one base away. The chain carries TRBV7-9 and TRBJ2-7; tentatively, D is TRBD1 (6 bases). Germline-derived CDR1 and CDR2 are SEHNR and FQNEAQ (reference sequence). Trimming took 5 bases from V and 5 from J, leaving 10 bases between them. CDR3 length equals 12 residues. The CDR3 here is CASSGDTNEQYF. The CDR3 region has the DNA TGTGCCAGCAGCGGGGACACCAACGAGCAGTACTTC. The full variable domain, completed using reference TRBV7-9 and TRBJ2-7, is DTGVSQNPRHKITKRGQNVTFRCDPISEHNRLYWYRQTLGQGPEFLTYFQNEAQLEKSRLLSDRFSAERPKGSFSTLEIQRTEQGDSAMYLCASSGDTNEQYFGPGTRLTVT.

Note on this clonotype: This clone may be a read error of a much larger clone one base away. Lacking the conserved final phenylalanine or tryptophan, this CDR3 likely reflects a read error. The chain couples TRBV20-1 to TRBJ2-7; 7 nucleotides align to TRBD1. The CDR3 consists of 13 residues. Per the germline V gene, CDR1 is DFQATT and CDR2 is SNEGSKA (reference sequence). V shed 6 bases, J shed 5 bases, and the junction held 10 bases outside the gene matches. Here the CDR3 DNA reads TGCAGTGCGAAAGACAGGGCAATCCACGAGCAGTACTAC. Its translation: CSAKDRAIHEQYY.

Details on this clonotype: A much larger clone lies a single base off, so this may be a read error. The final CDR3 position lacks the conserved phenylalanine or tryptophan, pointing to a likely read error. The J gene is TRBJ2-1, the V gene TRBV2, with 9 bases that match TRBD2. Germline trimming cut 2 bases from V and 6 bases from J; bases unmatched to any gene: 2. The CDR3 totals 14 residues. CDR1 and CDR2 (germline): SNHLY, FYNNEI. The CDR3 bases are TGTGCCAGCAGTGAAAGGACTAGCGCCAATGAGCAGTTCCTC. It translates to CASSERTSANEQFL.

This clonotype was seen at least ten times. The rearrangement links TRBV29-1 to TRBJ1-5; possible D gene TRBD1, 6 bases. Germline CDR1 reads SQVTM; CDR2 reads ANQGSEA. Trimming took off 1 base at V and 5 bases at J, with 21 bases between the two ends. This CDR3 is 17 amino acids long. CDR3 in amino acids: CSVEVGGLDVDHQPQHF. CDR3 bases: TGCAGCGTTGAAGTGGGGGGGCTGGACGTAGATCATCAGCCCCAGCATTTT.

For the CDR3, the DNA is TGTGCCAGCAGCTCACAGGGGGCGTCCCTCTATGGCTACACCTTC. Protein product: CASSSQGASLYGYTF. This chain connects TRBV7-8 to TRBJ1-2, with TRBD1 matching 9 bases. V gave up 4 bases and J gave up 4 bases; unmatched junction bases: 7. The CDR3 has 15 residues. CDR1 and CDR2 from the germline V gene are SGHVS and FQNEAQ.

The chain recombines TRBV29-1 with TRBJ1-1; no clear D. CDR1 SQVTM and CDR2 ANQGSEA come from the germline V gene. The CDR3 runs 10 residues. Trimming took off 6 bases at V and 8 bases at J, with 10 bases between the two ends. The CDR3, as DNA: TGCAGCGTCCCTTGCGGGGAAGCTTTCTTT. The encoded protein is CSVPCGEAFF.

The CDR3 nucleotides read TGTGCCAGCAGCTTACTTACAGACACTGAAGCTTTCTTT. Translating gives CASSLLTDTEAFF. This chain uses TRBV7-2 with TRBJ1-1; D call uncertain. There are 13 residues in the CDR3. Trimming took 2 bases from V and 3 from J, leaving 7 bases between them. Germline values: CDR1 SGHTA, CDR2 FQGNSA.

In this sample, this clonotype turned up many times. V is TRBV12-3 or TRBV12-4 and J is TRBJ1-6; tentative D call: TRBD1 (6 bases). The CDR3 contains 15 residues. With 6 bases removed from V and 7 bases from J, the gap between germline ends came to 16 bases. The CDR3 DNA follows: TGTGCCAGCAGGCCTGGGGCGGGGGCGAATTCACCCCTCCACTTT. Translation: CASRPGAGANSPLHF.

The chain joins TRBV10-3 to TRBJ2-1, with D maybe TRBD1 (6 bases). Trimming cost V 7 bases and J 4 bases, with 11 bases left between them. The CDR3 is 13 amino acids. Germline V gives CDR1 ENHRY, CDR2 SYGVKD. CDR3 nucleotides: TGTGCCATCAAGATACAGGGATACAATGAGCAGTTCTTC. The encoded protein is CAIKIQGYNEQFF.

Comments on this clonotype: A read error may explain this, as a much larger clone is one base away. The gene calls are TRBV19 and TRBJ1-1, with TRBD1 matching 7 bases. The CDR3 is 15 residues long. After removal of 5 bases from V and 10 bases from J, the junction contained 16 bases not matched to a gene. In germline, CDR1 is LNHDA, CDR2 SQIVND (reference sequence). The CDR3 sequence: CASSVPTTGERGAFF. In nucleotides, the CDR3 is TGTGCCAGTAGTGTGCCAACAACAGGGGAAAGGGGAGCTTTCTTT.

V and J are TRBV10-1 and TRBJ2-7; D is ambiguous. Germline loops: CDR1 WNHNN, CDR2 SYGVQD (reference sequence). V was shortened by 0 bases and J by 5 bases, with 14 bases between the two germline ends. The CDR3 is 15 residues long. This CDR3 reads CASSESGQVLDEQYF. CDR3 sequence (DNA): TGCGCCAGCAGTGAGTCCGGGCAGGTGTTAGACGAGCAGTACTTC.

The genes are TRBV19 and TRBJ1-5; 11 nucleotides match TRBD1. The CDR3 is 14 residues long. The germline CDR1 and CDR2 sequences are LNHDA and SQIVND (reference sequence). V lost 8 bases to trimming and J lost 4 bases; unmatched junction nucleotides: 4. The CDR3, as DNA: TGTGCCAGTTTGGACAGGGGGCAGAATCAGCCCCAGCATTTT. Protein sequence: CASLDRGQNQPQHF.

V is TRBV19 and J is TRBJ2-5, with D possibly being TRBD1 or TRBD2 (6 bases each). CDR1 is LNHDA, CDR2 SQIVND, per germline (reference sequence). The CDR3 contains 18 residues. Trimming cost V 4 bases and J 5 bases, with 26 bases left between them. CDR3 region: CASSKGGWAGPAGETQYF. The CDR3 nucleotides are TGTGCCAGTAGTAAAGGGGGTTGGGCGGGCCCGGCGGGGGAGACCCAGTACTTC. The full variable domain, rest sourced from reference TRBV19 and TRBJ2-5, is DGGITQSPKYLFRKEGQNVTLSCEQNLNHDAMYWYRQDPGQGLRLIYYSQIVNDFQKGDIAEGYSVSREKKESFPLTVTSAQKNPTAFYLCASSKGGWAGPAGETQYFGPGTRLLVL.

This clonotype was found many times. This sequence joins TRBV2 and TRBJ1-4, with D unresolved. Trimming stripped 6 bases from V and 6 bases from J, with 5 bases between. The germline V gene has CDR1 SNHLY and CDR2 FYNNEI. The CDR3 has 11 residues. The CDR3: CASSLYEKLFF. DNA for the CDR3: TGTGCCAGCAGCCTCTATGAAAAACTGTTTTTT.

This clonotype appeared many times. V gene TRBV19 combines with J gene TRBJ2-7; 7 nucleotides match TRBD2. The germline CDR1 and CDR2 sequences are LNHDA and SQIVND (reference sequence). The CDR3 has 14 amino acids. V trimming: 2 bases; J trimming: 3 bases; junction bases outside the gene matches: 4. The CDR3 bases are TGTGCCAGTAGTATACGGGACTACAACTACGAGCAGTACTTC. Its protein product is CASSIRDYNYEQYF. The full variable domain, in which reference TRBV19 and TRBJ2-7 provide the parts outside the CDR3, is DGGITQSPKYLFRKEGQNVTLSCEQNLNHDAMYWYRQDPGQGLRLIYYSQIVNDFQKGDIAEGYSVSREKKESFPLTVTSAQKNPTAFYLCASSIRDYNYEQYFGPGTRLTVT.

The chain employs TRBV19 and TRBJ2-7, with 8 bases fitting TRBD1. V gave up 3 bases and J gave up 2 bases; unmatched junction bases: 6. The germline gives CDR1 LNHDA, CDR2 SQIVND (reference sequence). The length of the CDR3 is 15 residues. The CDR3 DNA sequence: TGTGCCAGTAGTATCGGACAGGGAAGGGCCTACGAGCAGTACTTC. Its translation: CASSIGQGRAYEQYF. The full variable domain, rest sourced from reference TRBV19 and TRBJ2-7, is DGGITQSPKYLFRKEGQNVTLSCEQNLNHDAMYWYRQDPGQGLRLIYYSQIVNDFQKGDIAEGYSVSREKKESFPLTVTSAQKNPTAFYLCASSIGQGRAYEQYFGPGTRLTVT.

This clonotype has more than one count but fewer than ten. The chain carries TRBV6-1 and TRBJ2-1; D is unclear. Trimming pared 6 bases from V and 1 base from J, leaving 19 bases between. Per the germline V gene, CDR1 is MNHNS and CDR2 is SASEGT. The CDR3 is 17 residues long. The CDR3 sequence: CASSLTLASRSYNEQFF. The DNA of the CDR3 is TGTGCCAGCAGCTTAACCCTCGCTAGTCGGTCCTACAATGAGCAGTTCTTC.

This clonotype was seen repeatedly, ten times or more. The chain links TRBV20-1 to TRBJ1-5; D is undetermined. Germline lookup yields CDR1 DFQATT and CDR2 SNEGSKA (reference sequence). V was clipped by 2 bases and J by 4 bases, with 9 bases between them. The CDR3 runs to 13 residues. The CDR3 reads CSARKGINQPQHF. The CDR3 DNA sequence: TGCAGTGCTAGAAAGGGAATAAATCAGCCCCAGCATTTT.

The V call is TRBV5-1, the J call TRBJ2-5; D possibly corresponds to TRBD1 (6 bases). The germline gives CDR1 SGHRS, CDR2 YFSETQ. Trimming cost V 5 bases and J 5 bases, with 19 bases left between them. The CDR3 runs 15 residues. The CDR3 DNA reads TGCGCCAGCAGGGGTCCGGGAACAGGGTCTGAGACCCAGTACTTC. The encoded protein is CASRGPGTGSETQYF.

This clonotype was counted between two and nine times. The chain combines TRBV12-3 or TRBV12-4 with TRBJ2-6, with no clear D. Trimming took 3 bases from V and 4 from J, leaving 10 bases between them. CDR3 length: 15 residues. The CDR3 spells CASSFLASGANVLTF. In DNA, the CDR3 is TGTGCCAGCAGTTTTTTGGCATCGGGGGCCAACGTCCTGACTTTC.

The chain combines TRBV10-3 with TRBJ1-2; D gene uncertain. The V and J ends lost 11 bases and 11 bases respectively, with 21 bases between them. The length of the CDR3 is 12 residues. The germline gives CDR1 ENHRY, CDR2 SYGVKD. CDR3 protein: CAWQFLGLEYTF. CDR3 bases: TGTGCCTGGCAGTTTTTGGGCCTTGAGTACACCTTC.

On this clonotype: A single base separates this from a much larger clone, so it may be a read error. The rearrangement links TRBV15 to TRBJ2-1, with 7 bases fitting TRBD2. CDR3 length equals 16 residues. Per germline, CDR1 LNHNV and CDR2 YYDKDF (reference sequence). J lost 5 bases, V lost 3 bases, and 10 bases had no gene match. The CDR3 sequence: CATSRGPGGVDNEQFF. DNA of the CDR3: TGTGCCACCAGCAGGGGCCCTGGGGGGGTGGACAATGAGCAGTTCTTC.

This clonotype was counted between two and nine times. The CDR3 spells CASTFTQSSYEQYF. CDR3 DNA sequence: TGTGCCAGCACTTTCACACAGAGCTCCTACGAGCAGTACTTC. This chain links TRBV12-3 or TRBV12-4 with TRBJ2-7; D is ambiguous. V lost 7 bases and J lost 0, with 13 bases in between. CDR3 size: 14 residues.